These 30 T cell receptor beta chains were sequenced from one sample in a study of vaccination and CD4 T cells after COVID-19. Treatment given: approximately 9-day PBMC culture with coronavirus spike peptide pools or control peptides (ViraFEST assay). Sequencing of the DNA from cultured CD4+ T cells was carried out with the Oncomine TCR Beta short-read assay. TCRdb re-called the PCR reads through MiXCR, storing one row per CDR3 protein. Seen here are 9,500 to 10,000 distinct CDR3 sequences, 40% to 60% observed once, and the top ten hold about 20%. These receptors' antigens are unknown. Sequencing input: CD4+ T cells from blood, cultured in vitro. The receptor set was obtained from a human donor who had recovered from COVID-19.

This clonotype was recorded only once. V is TRBV7-8 and J is TRBJ2-3; D call uncertain. V shed 5 bases and J shed 2 bases, with 8 bases lying between them. Germline CDR1 reads SGHVS; CDR2 reads FQNEAQ. This CDR3 region has 13 residues. The CDR3: CASSSRPTDTQYF. CDR3 coding DNA: TGTGCCAGCAGCAGCCGGCCCACAGATACGCAGTATTTT.

V usage is TRBV24-1 and J usage is TRBJ2-1, with D perhaps matching TRBD1 or TRBD2 (5 bases each). This CDR3 has 12 amino acids. The V end was cut by 3 bases, the J end by 8 bases, with 7 bases between. Germline lookup yields CDR1 KGHDR and CDR2 SFDVKD. The CDR3: CATSDPGHEQFF. The CDR3 DNA reads TGTGCCACCAGTGATCCGGGGCATGAGCAGTTCTTC.

The rearrangement links TRBV27 to TRBJ1-4; TRBD1 matches at 10 bases. This CDR3 has 15 residues. V was pared by 6 bases and J by 8 bases, with 9 bases of the junction left unmatched. The germline gives CDR1 MNHEY, CDR2 SMNVEV (reference sequence). CDR3 DNA sequence: TGTGCCAGCAGAGGGACAGGGGCGGGGAGGGAAAAACTGTTTTTT. Translation: CASRGTGAGREKLFF.

This clonotype appeared a few times. The chain uses TRBV20-1 and TRBJ1-6, with D possibly being TRBD1 (5 bases). Germline CDR1 DFQATT, CDR2 SNEGSKA (reference sequence). The CDR3 extends over 14 amino acids. V lost 4 bases and J 6 bases, leaving 13 bases between the germline ends. The CDR3: CSAIPGGGNSPLHF. The CDR3 bases are TGCAGTGCTATACCCGGGGGGGGTAATTCACCCCTCCACTTT.

V usage is TRBV20-1 and J usage is TRBJ2-1; D is unclear. CDR3 length: 14 residues. The V gene's germline CDR1 is DFQATT and CDR2 SNEGSKA (reference sequence). V was shortened by 1 base and J by 7 bases, with 14 bases between the two germline ends. Here the CDR3 DNA reads TGCAGTGCTAGAGGAGGAGTCATATATAATGAGCAGTTCTTC. Translated: CSARGGVIYNEQFF.

CDR3 bases: TGCGCCAGCAGCTTGGCCGGGTATCTTACAGATACGCAGTATTTT. Its protein is CASSLAGYLTDTQYF. V usage is TRBV5-1 and J usage is TRBJ2-3; the D is unclear. This CDR3 is 15 amino acids long. The germline V gene has CDR1 SGHRS and CDR2 YFSETQ. V lost 0 bases and J 3 bases, leaving 11 bases between the germline ends.

The gene calls are TRBV19 and TRBJ1-1, with a weak D call TRBD1 (5 bases). Trimming shortened V by 6 bases and J by 7 bases, and 9 bases separated the two germline ends. Germline V gene sequence: CDR1 LNHDA, CDR2 SQIVND (reference sequence). CDR3 length: 11 amino acids. CDR3 in amino acids: CASRGEREAFF. CDR3 nucleotide sequence: TGTGCCAGTAGGGGGGAGCGTGAAGCTTTCTTT.

This clonotype was found once. The rearrangement uses TRBV19 and TRBJ2-2; the D is unclear. Germline CDR1 reads LNHDA; CDR2 reads SQIVND (reference sequence). This CDR3 comprises 15 residues. Trimming removed 6 bases from V and 1 base from J, with 12 bases in between. The CDR3 here is CASRPAGMNTGELFF. The CDR3 DNA reads as TGTGCCAGTAGGCCGGCAGGAATGAACACCGGGGAGCTGTTTTTT. Drawing the rest from reference TRBV19 and TRBJ2-2, the complete variable domain is DGGITQSPKYLFRKEGQNVTLSCEQNLNHDAMYWYRQDPGQGLRLIYYSQIVNDFQKGDIAEGYSVSREKKESFPLTVTSAQKNPTAFYLCASRPAGMNTGELFFGEGSRLTVL.

The V and J genes are TRBV20-1 and TRBJ2-5; 10 positions agree with TRBD2. The V segment lost 6 bases and the J segment 5 bases; nucleotides outside the gene matches: 12. Germline assignment: CDR1 DFQATT and CDR2 SNEGSKA (reference sequence). The CDR3 is 15 amino acids. DNA of the CDR3: TGCAGTGCCGGGAGCCAGCGGGGGGGCGTGGAGACCCAGTACTTC. This sequence encodes CSAGSQRGGVETQYF.

By share, this clonotype ranks as large (0.1 to 1%). This chain uses TRBV11-3 with TRBJ1-1, with D maybe TRBD1 (5 bases). The germline CDR1 and CDR2 sequences are SGHNT and YENEEA. V lost 5 bases and J 8 bases, leaving 18 bases between the germline ends. The CDR3 length is 14 residues. The CDR3 protein is CASSPEPSTEEAFF. The CDR3 DNA reads as TGTGCCAGCAGCCCCGAGCCATCGACAGAGGAAGCTTTCTTT. The full variable domain, its missing parts supplied by reference TRBV11-3 and TRBJ1-1, is EAGVVQSPRYKIIEKKQPVAFWCNPISGHNTLYWYLQNLGQGPELLIRYENEEAVDDSQLPKDRFSAERLKGVDSTLKIQPAELGDSAVYLCASSPEPSTEEAFFGQGTRLTVV.

The V and J genes are TRBV7-8 and TRBJ1-4; the match to TRBD1 covers 7 bases. CDR3 size: 14 residues. Germline-derived CDR1 and CDR2 are SGHVS and FQNEAQ. The junction had 9 bases not matched to a gene; V was cut back by 1 base and J by 13 bases. The CDR3 reads CASSLEEGYRGLFF. The CDR3 DNA reads as TGTGCCAGCAGCTTAGAGGAAGGTTACAGGGGACTGTTTTTT.

This clonotype has more than one count but fewer than ten. The rearrangement links TRBV19 to TRBJ1-1; possible D gene TRBD1, 6 bases. Germline values: CDR1 LNHDA, CDR2 SQIVND (reference sequence). The ends were cut back, 5 bases at V and 0 bases at J, with 7 bases in the middle. The CDR3 is 13 residues long. The chain's CDR3 is CASSGQLNTEAFF. As DNA, the CDR3 is TGTGCCAGTAGTGGACAGCTGAACACTGAAGCTTTCTTT.

The J gene is TRBJ1-2, the V gene TRBV7-9, with a tentative D call TRBD1 (5 bases). CDR3 size: 15 residues. Trimming left V 4 bases short and J 2 bases short, with 14 bases between. Germline values: CDR1 SEHNR, CDR2 FQNEAQ (reference sequence). The CDR3 DNA sequence: TGTGCCAGCAGCTACAGTTCTTCAGGGAACTATGGCTACACCTTC. The encoded protein is CASSYSSSGNYGYTF.

The genes are TRBV5-4 and TRBJ1-2, with D possibly matching TRBD1 (5 bases). The V end lost 5 bases, the J end lost 5 bases, and 13 bases lay between the germline ends. CDR3 length: 13 residues. Germline V lookup: CDR1 SGHNT, CDR2 YYREEE (reference sequence). The CDR3 sequence: CASRSRGSYGYTF. The CDR3 DNA reads as TGTGCCAGCAGGTCGAGGGGCTCATATGGCTACACCTTC.

This clonotype was recorded a few times. The chain is built from TRBV10-1 and TRBJ1-1; 7 positions match TRBD1. This CDR3 has 16 amino acids. J lost 1 base, V lost 3 bases, and 8 bases had no gene match. Germline CDR1 reads WNHNN; CDR2 reads SYGVQD (reference sequence). The CDR3 reads CASSDAGTAKNTEAFF. Here the CDR3 DNA reads TGCGCCAGCAGTGATGCCGGGACAGCGAAGAACACTGAAGCTTTCTTT.

The J gene is TRBJ2-3, the V gene TRBV5-4; the match to TRBD2 covers 7 bases. V was clipped by 4 bases and J by 4 bases; unmatched bases: 9. Germline CDR1 is SGHNT and CDR2 is YYREEE (reference sequence). The CDR3 runs 15 residues. The CDR3 is CASSRPGLVPDTQYF. The CDR3 DNA reads as TGTGCCAGCAGCCGCCCCGGACTAGTGCCAGATACGCAGTATTTT.

The rearrangement uses TRBV7-9 and TRBJ2-7; D gene uncertain. The CDR3 totals 14 residues. CDR1 SEHNR and CDR2 FQNEAQ come from the germline V gene (reference sequence). Between the trimmed V and J ends, which lost 1 base and 0 bases, there was a span of 7 bases. CDR3 region: CASSLDASSYEQYF. Written as DNA, the CDR3 is TGTGCCAGCAGCTTAGATGCTAGCTCCTACGAGCAGTACTTC.

The V and J genes are TRBV6-5 and TRBJ1-4; a possible D gene is TRBD1 (6 bases). This CDR3 comprises 15 residues. Trimming took 2 bases from V and 0 from J, leaving 7 bases between them. Germline V gene lookup returns CDR1 MNHEY and CDR2 SVGAGI. The CDR3 DNA reads as TGTGCCAGCAGTTACAACAGGGCAACTAATGAAAAACTGTTTTTT. Amino acid sequence: CASSYNRATNEKLFF.

This chain joins TRBV6-2 or TRBV6-3 and TRBJ2-7; no reliable D call. The CDR3 is 13 residues long. Germline loops: CDR1 MNHEY, CDR2 SVGEGT. Trimming took 6 bases from V and 2 from J, leaving 11 bases between them. CDR3 sequence: CASSPAGAYEQYF. For the CDR3, the DNA is TGTGCCAGCAGCCCAGCTGGGGCCTACGAGCAGTACTTC.

J is TRBJ2-1 and V is TRBV12-3 or TRBV12-4, with D hard to call. V was pared by 6 bases and J by 0 bases, with 12 bases between. The CDR3 spans 15 residues. The CDR3 DNA reads as TGTGCCAGCAGCGAAGACCGGAGCTCCTACAATGAGCAGTTCTTC. This codes for CASSEDRSSYNEQFF.

This clonotype was picked up a small number of times. The J gene is TRBJ1-2, the V gene TRBV27; TRBD1 might be the D (6 bases). V shed 6 bases and J shed 7 bases, with 18 bases lying between them. The CDR3 has 14 amino acids. CDR1 is MNHEY, CDR2 SMNVEV, per germline (reference sequence). CDR3 in amino acids: CASRDYRAELGYTF. CDR3 DNA: TGTGCCAGCAGGGACTACAGGGCCGAGCTTGGCTACACCTTC.

The rearrangement uses TRBV4-3 and TRBJ1-1; 7 nucleotides agree with TRBD1. Losses at the gene ends were 4 bases for V and 6 bases for J; bases not matched to a gene: 11. This CDR3 contains 15 residues. CDR1 is LGHNA, CDR2 YSLEER, per germline. As DNA, the CDR3 is TGCGCCAGCAGCCGATCAGGGGGGATTGTCTCTGAAGCTTTCTTT. This encodes CASSRSGGIVSEAFF.

This clonotype was counted only a few times. V is TRBV6-5 and J is TRBJ1-5, with unresolved D. CDR3 length: 15 residues. In germline, CDR1 is MNHEY, CDR2 SVGAGI. The V end lost 0 bases, the J end lost 2 bases, and 8 bases lay between the germline ends. CDR3 nucleotides: TGTGCCAGCAGTTACTCGGGAATCGGCAATCAGCCCCAGCATTTT. This encodes CASSYSGIGNQPQHF.

In the case of this clonotype: A junction boundary mismatches the germline segment, possibly from a read error. The genes are TRBV7-7 and TRBJ2-7; D unresolved. CDR3 length: 11 amino acids. The germline V gene has CDR1 SSHAT and CDR2 FNYEAQ (reference sequence). The CDR3 protein is CASSRVSEQYF. CDR3 bases: TGTGCTAGCAGCCGAGTTAGCGAGCAGTACTTC.

This chain links TRBV29-1 with TRBJ2-2; 10 bases are a match to TRBD1. The V and J ends lost 7 bases and 7 bases, in that order; junction bases with no gene match: 6. CDR1 is SQVTM, CDR2 ANQGSEA, per germline. This CDR3 region has 13 residues. The CDR3, as DNA: TGCAGCGCCCGGGACAGGGGTGTCGGGGAGCTGTTTTTT. Translated: CSARDRGVGELFF.

This clonotype was seen more than once but under ten times. This chain joins TRBV27 and TRBJ2-7; 7 positions agree with TRBD2. There are 16 residues in the CDR3. The V segment lost 4 bases and the J segment 9 bases; nucleotides outside the gene matches: 18. Germline-derived CDR1 and CDR2 are MNHEY and SMNVEV (reference sequence). The CDR3 spells CASSSPSRDGGMWQYF. In nucleotides, the CDR3 is TGTGCCAGCAGTTCCCCTTCGCGGGACGGGGGGATGTGGCAGTACTTC.

Concerning this clonotype: The conserved closing phenylalanine or tryptophan is absent in this CDR3, likely reflecting a read error. No DNA is shown, since the ends of the CDR3 on it are uncertain; the CDR3 is the one TCRdb lists. This rearrangement joins TRBV21-1 to TRBJ2-7; the D call TRBD1 from the table was never checked on the DNA. TRBV21-1 is listed as a pseudogene. The CDR3 is 15 residues long, counting both termini. The CDR3 sequence: CASRRGEYIDAGKRL.

V usage is TRBV6-1 and J usage is TRBJ2-3; 10 positions match TRBD1. Germline V gives CDR1 MNHNS, CDR2 SASEGT. The trim removed 6 bases at V and 4 bases at J, leaving 10 bases unmatched. The CDR3 contains 16 residues. CDR3 region: CASRVSGTGVADTQYF. In DNA form, the CDR3 reads TGTGCCAGCAGAGTTTCCGGGACAGGGGTGGCAGATACGCAGTATTTT.

The V gene is TRBV7-9, the J gene TRBJ1-3; the D gene is possibly TRBD1 (5 bases). The germline CDR1 and CDR2 sequences are SEHNR and FQNEAQ (reference sequence). V lost 2 bases and J lost 4, with 9 bases in between. The CDR3 runs to 14 residues. Here the CDR3 reads CASSLKGIGNTIYF. For the CDR3, the DNA is TGTGCCAGCAGCTTAAAGGGGATAGGAAACACCATATATTTT.

This clonotype was detected a few times. V is TRBV6-2 or TRBV6-3 and J is TRBJ2-5; 11 bases align to TRBD2. The junction had 4 bases not matched to a gene; V was cut back by 5 bases and J by 5 bases. Per germline, CDR1 MNHEY and CDR2 SVGEGT. The CDR3 sequence is 14 residues long. CDR3 bases: TGTGCCAGCAGTCGACTAGCGGGGTGGGAGACCCAGTACTTC. As protein: CASSRLAGWETQYF.